The rows below give T cell receptor beta chains drawn from one sample of a study of response to subunit inactivated influenza vaccine. MiXCR was run by TCRdb on the RT-PCR reads, yielding one entry per CDR3 protein. This table has about 830,000 distinct CDR3 sequences, around a sixth appearing once. The specimen was PBMCs from blood, collected approximately 5 days after vaccination. The receptors were gathered from a man in his fifties who received an inactivated influenza vaccine. Both conserved end residues are part of each CDR3. D genes are given only for firm matches. Size is omitted from some rows. Given values are once, few, many or a class for expanded clones.

>NA|TRBJ2-7|TRBV6-2/TRBV6-3|NA
TGTGCCAGCAGTTACGGCAGGGGCCACGAGCAGTACTTC
CASSYGRGHEQYF
>few|TRBJ1-2|TRBV4-3|NA
TGCGCCAGCAGCCAAGAGCAAGGACTAAACTATGGCTACACCTTC
CASSQEQGLNYGYTF
>few|TRBJ1-4|TRBV29-1|NA
TGCAGCGTTGAAGACGGGCTCAAACTGTTTTTT
CSVEDGLKLFF
>few|TRBJ2-3|TRBV20-1|TRBD2
TGCAGTGCTAGTGTGGCGGGAGATGGCACAGATACGCAGTATTTT
CSASVAGDGTDTQYF
>NA|TRBJ1-6|TRBV12-3/TRBV12-4|TRBD1
TGTGCCAGCAGTTCGGGACAGAATGATTCACCCCTCCACTTT
CASSSGQNDSPLHF
>few|TRBJ2-7|TRBV5-6|NA
TGTGCCAGCAGCTTGGGTCCGAGGACGGTATCCTACGAGCAGTACTTC
CASSLGPRTVSYEQYF
>many|TRBJ2-7|TRBV29-1|TRBD1
TGCAGCTTTCGGGACAGTTCTTACGAGCAGTACTTC
CSFRDSSYEQYF
>few|TRBJ2-1|TRBV7-2|TRBD2
TGTGCCAGCAGCTTAGGAGGGGCGGGAGGACGCACTGAGCAGTTCTTC
CASSLGGAGGRTEQFF
>many|TRBJ2-1|TRBV7-2|TRBD2
TGTGCCAGCCGACTAGCGGGAGGCAATGAGCAGTTCTTC
CASRLAGGNEQFF
>few|TRBJ2-7|TRBV18|NA
TGTGCCAGCTCCCGACAGGCCTACGAGCAGTACTTC
CASSRQAYEQYF
>many|TRBJ2-7|TRBV5-1|NA
TGCGCCAGCAGCTTGGAAGGGGAAAGCGAGCAGTACTTC
CASSLEGESEQYF
>NA|TRBJ2-7|TRBV7-6|NA
TGTGCCAGCAGCAGCGGCGGGACAGTTGCCTACGAGCAGTACTTC
CASSSGGTVAYEQYF
>NA|TRBJ2-7|TRBV6-1|NA
TGTGCCAGCACTCTCACAGAGAGGGGCCGTAGCTCCTACGAGCAGTACTTC
CASTLTERGRSSYEQYF
>NA|TRBJ1-1|TRBV12-3/TRBV12-4|NA
TGTGCCAGCAGTACTCGGGCGGGAATAATACGGACTGAAGCTTTCTTT
CASSTRAGIIRTEAFF
>NA|TRBJ1-1|TRBV28|NA
TGTGCCAGCAGTTTACTAGTCGGTGTAAGGAACACTGAAGCTTTCTTT
CASSLLVGVRNTEAFF
>few|TRBJ2-3|TRBV20-1|NA
TGCAGTGCACAGGGAGCAGGAATCACAGATACGCAGTATTTT
CSAQGAGITDTQYF
>few|TRBJ1-5|TRBV7-2|NA
TGTGCCAGCAGCTTAGGTCAGTCGCACAATCAGCCCCAGCATTTT
CASSLGQSHNQPQHF
>many|TRBJ2-1|TRBV20-1|NA
TGCAGTGGTTTGGGGCGGCGGGGGACAAACAATGAGCAGTTCTTC
CSGLGRRGTNNEQFF
>NA|TRBJ2-7|TRBV27|TRBD1
TGTGCCAGCAGTTACAGGGGGCGGTACGAGCAGTACTTC
CASSYRGRYEQYF
>many|TRBJ2-2|TRBV20-1|NA
TGCAGTGCGTCCAGGGGCGGGAACACCGGGGAGCTGTTTTTT
CSASRGGNTGELFF
>NA|TRBJ2-1|TRBV27|TRBD2
TGTGCCAGCAGTTTCCTTAGCGGGAGAAGTGGCAATGAGCAGTTCTTC
CASSFLSGRSGNEQFF
>NA|TRBJ1-2|TRBV6-2/TRBV6-3|TRBD1
TGTGCCAGCAGTCACGGGACAGACTATGGCTACACCTTC
CASSHGTDYGYTF
>NA|TRBJ1-1|TRBV12-3/TRBV12-4|NA
TGTGCCAGCAGTTTATCTTCGGGGGACGCTTTCTTT
CASSLSSGDAFF
>many|TRBJ2-3|TRBV20-1|NA
TGCAGTGCTAGGCGGGATCACCCAGATACGCAGTATTTT
CSARRDHPDTQYF
>NA|TRBJ2-7|TRBV12-3/TRBV12-4|NA
TGTGCCAGCAGCTCGGGAACGGATAACGACTACGAGCAGTACTTC
CASSSGTDNDYEQYF
>NA|TRBJ2-3|TRBV7-9|NA
TGTGCCAGCAGCCACATTCCTAGCACAGATACGCAGTATTTT
CASSHIPSTDTQYF
>NA|TRBJ2-7|TRBV11-2|NA
TGTGCCAGCAGCTTAGATCCGCAGGGAAGGGGGGAGCAGTACTTC
CASSLDPQGRGEQYF
>few|TRBJ1-2|TRBV10-3|TRBD1
TGTGCCATCAGCCCGGACAGGGACTATGGCTACACCTTC
CAISPDRDYGYTF
>few|TRBJ1-1|TRBV20-1|TRBD1
TGCAGTGCTGACACAGGGGGCCGGACTGAAGCTTTCTTT
CSADTGGRTEAFF
>NA|TRBJ2-5|TRBV5-1|NA
TGCGCCAGCAGCAGAGCTAAGATACAAGAGACCCAGTACTTC
CASSRAKIQETQYF
>few|TRBJ2-7|TRBV20-1|TRBD2
TGCAGTGCTAGAGATCGGCTAGCGGGATATACCTACGAGCAGTACTTC
CSARDRLAGYTYEQYF
>NA|TRBJ2-5|TRBV7-2|TRBD2
TGTGCCAGCAGCGCGTCTCGGGGGGGAGAGACCCAGTACTTC
CASSASRGGETQYF
>NA|TRBJ2-4|TRBV7-9|TRBD2
TGTGCCAGCAGCCCCGAGGGACTAGCAGAAAACATTCAGTACTTC
CASSPEGLAENIQYF
>many|TRBJ1-5|TRBV20-1|NA
TGCAGTGCTAGAGGGACAGGCAATCAGCCCCAGCATTTT
CSARGTGNQPQHF
>NA|TRBJ2-1|TRBV4-1|NA
TGCGCCAGCAGCCGTCTTGGGGGCCGCAAAGAGCAGTTCTTC
CASSRLGGRKEQFF
>few|TRBJ2-4|TRBV4-2|TRBD1
TGTGCCAGCAGCCAAGATGGGGACAGTGTTAACATTCAGTACTTC
CASSQDGDSVNIQYF
>few|TRBJ1-2|TRBV28|NA
TGTGCCAGCAGTTGGATGTATGGCTACACCTTC
CASSWMYGYTF
>few|TRBJ2-3|TRBV12-3/TRBV12-4|TRBD2
TGTGCCAGCAGTTTCAGCCTAGCGGGCGGCACAGATACGCAGTATTTT
CASSFSLAGGTDTQYF
>NA|TRBJ2-3|TRBV20-1|NA
TGCAGTGCTAGAGATCAGCAGGATACGCAGTATTTT
CSARDQQDTQYF
>many|TRBJ2-7|TRBV4-3|NA
TGCGCCAGCAGCCAAGGATTAGTTGGCAGCTCCTACGAGCAGTACTTC
CASSQGLVGSSYEQYF
>few|TRBJ2-3|TRBV20-1|NA
TGCAGTGCTAGGTGGGGGTCTCGCACAGATACGCAGTATTTT
CSARWGSRTDTQYF
>NA|TRBJ2-3|TRBV7-3|TRBD2
TGTGCCAGCAGCCGGACTAGCGGGATTTATGATACGCAGTATTTT
CASSRTSGIYDTQYF